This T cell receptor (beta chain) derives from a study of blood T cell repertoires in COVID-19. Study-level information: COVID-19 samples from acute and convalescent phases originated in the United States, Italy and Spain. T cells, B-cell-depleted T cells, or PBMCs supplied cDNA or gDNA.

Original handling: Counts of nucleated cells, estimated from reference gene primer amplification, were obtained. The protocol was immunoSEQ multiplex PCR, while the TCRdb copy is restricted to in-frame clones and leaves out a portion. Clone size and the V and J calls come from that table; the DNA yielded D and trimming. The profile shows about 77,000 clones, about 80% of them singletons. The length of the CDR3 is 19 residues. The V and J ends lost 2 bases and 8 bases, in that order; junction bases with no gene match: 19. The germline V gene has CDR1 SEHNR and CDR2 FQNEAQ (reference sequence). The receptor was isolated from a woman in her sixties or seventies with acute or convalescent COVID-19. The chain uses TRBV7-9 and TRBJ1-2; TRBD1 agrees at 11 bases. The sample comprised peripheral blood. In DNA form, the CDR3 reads TGTGCCAGCAGCTTACGATCCCCCCCCCTAGCCGGGACAGGGGGAGGCTACACCTTC. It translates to CASSLRSPPLAGTGGGYTF.